This T cell receptor (beta chain) was recovered during a study of cytomegalovirus exposure and HLA in healthy donors. A multiplex PCR was run with 60 Vbeta primers and 13 Jbeta primers. Libraries were prepared by immunoSEQ multiplex PCR; TCRdb keeps only in-frame clonotypes and omits some of them. Recorded here are around 35,000 clones; the top ten clones represent approximately 2%. J was trimmed by 0 bases and V by 2 bases; bases with no gene match: 4. CDR3 length: 19 residues. Germline assignment: CDR1 ENHRY and CDR2 SYGVKD. The sequencing input was PBMCs. This chain uses TRBV10-3 with TRBJ2-2; 15 nucleotides line up with TRBD2. This receptor was identified in a middle-aged woman in good health and CMV-seropositive. CDR3 in DNA: TGTGCCATCAGTGAGAGGGGACTAGCGGGGGGAGCGAACACCGGGGAGCTGTTTTTT. Protein sequence: CAISERGLAGGANTGELFF.